This paragraph covers one TCR beta chain sequence. What it binds is not known. This entry comes from a study of shared clonotypes between healthy human individuals. Whole-study findings and limits: Collection of samples was limited to blood; tissue repertoires likely differ. Sequencing depth was expected to influence donor clonotype sharing.

Produced via immunoSEQ multiplex PCR; TCRdb's table is partial and in-frame only. Of around 1,900,000 clones detected, about 94% appear once; the ten largest clones hold less than 2%. From germline, CDR1 is MGHRA and CDR2 YSYEKL. The CDR3 extends over 16 amino acids. V shed 1 base and J shed 4 bases, with 14 bases lying between them. CD45RO negativity and positive selection for CCR7 defined naive CD8 cells, a population that excluded terminally differentiated effector memory CD45RA+ cells. Sequenced input: naive CD8+ T cells from PBMCs. This receptor was obtained from a man aged 18-30 years in good health. Some clones in this sample may be carry-over from other donors' samples. This sequence joins TRBV4-1 and TRBJ2-1; the D is unclear. The CDR3 is CASSQASASQYNEQFF. The CDR3 nucleotides are TGCGCCAGCAGCCAAGCGAGCGCTTCCCAATACAATGAGCAGTTCTTC.